This T cell receptor (beta chain) was retrieved from a study of identical twins. TCRdb recomputed calls from the 5' RACE reads with MiXCR, one row per CDR3 protein. Of 700,000 to 950,000 distinct CDR3 sequences in the sample, over 9% were seen once. The CDR3 spans 14 residues. Trimming shortened V by 10 bases and J by 6 bases, and 18 bases separated the two germline ends. Germline V CDR1 and CDR2: MDHEN, SYDVKM. Separately, the same data were catalogued under a study of yellow fever vaccine responses in identical twins.

The receptor's source is a woman aged 18-30 years in good health. The chain joins TRBV28 to TRBJ2-2; the D gene could be TRBD1 or TRBD2 (5 bases each). Sequenced input: PBMCs. CDR3: CATEEWGMAGELFF. Written as DNA, the CDR3 is TGTGCCACCGAAGAATGGGGGATGGCCGGGGAGCTGTTTTTT.